This entry is about one TCR beta chain. The study counted Cohort 3 donors as recovered given two negative PCRs, clearance, or symptom resolution. These data originate in a study of blood T cell repertoires in COVID-19. Method: immunoSEQ multiplex PCR; TCRdb's copy keeps in-frame clones and lacks some. The sample contains some 260,000 clones, about 90% of which appear only once. The CDR3 sequence is 15 residues long. Germline-derived CDR1 and CDR2 are ENHRY and SYGVKD. The V and J ends lost 2 bases and 6 bases, in that order; junction bases with no gene match: 9. The chain recombines TRBV10-3 with TRBJ1-2, with 7 bases fitting TRBD1. The clonotype was recovered from a woman aged 18-29 years who had recovered from COVID-19. Sample: PBMCs or T cells enriched from blood (not recorded which). The CDR3 here is CAISERPGGRNGYTF. CDR3 nucleotides: TGTGCCATCAGTGAGCGGCCAGGGGGGCGAAATGGCTACACCTTC.